The text below deals with one T cell receptor (beta chain). This record belongs to a study of blood T cell repertoires in COVID-19. Study at large: Sites across the United States, Italy and Spain contributed samples from acute and convalescent COVID-19. Sample material is recorded as cDNA or gDNA derived from T cells, B-cell-depleted T cells, or PBMCs.

Trimming at V came to 3 bases and at J to 2 bases, leaving 4 bases not matched to a gene. CDR3 length equals 15 residues. The germline gives CDR1 LNHDA, CDR2 SQIVND (reference sequence). As processed by the authors: Amplification from reference gene primers served as the basis for estimated nucleated cell counts. Method: immunoSEQ multiplex PCR; TCRdb's copy keeps in-frame clones and lacks some. Clonal size and the V and J genes are those of that table, whereas D and trimming came from the DNA. The profile shows 350,000 or so clones, about 90% of them singletons. The receptor comes from a man aged 18 to 29 with active or convalescent COVID-19. This chain links TRBV19 with TRBJ2-5, with 9 bases matching TRBD1. Sequencing input: peripheral blood. CDR3 sequence: CASSIPDRGQETQYF. The CDR3 DNA sequence: TGTGCCAGTAGTATTCCGGACAGGGGTCAAGAGACCCAGTACTTC. Full variable domain (remainder filled in from reference TRBV19 and TRBJ2-5): DGGITQSPKYLFRKEGQNVTLSCEQNLNHDAMYWYRQDPGQGLRLIYYSQIVNDFQKGDIAEGYSVSREKKESFPLTVTSAQKNPTAFYLCASSIPDRGQETQYFGPGTRLLVL.